A selection of T cell receptor beta chains follows, all from one sample in a study of regulatory T cells in long-lasting Graves disease. TCRdb reanalysed the multiplex PCR reads using MiXCR and keeps one entry per CDR3 protein. The sample contains over 650,000 distinct CDR3 sequences, around 30% of which appear only once. The sample consisted of peripheral blood mononuclear cells (PBMCs), taken when the disease was refractory, from a patient treated with antithyroid drugs. The receptors were sampled from a female donor with Graves disease. Both conserved end residues are part of each CDR3. A D gene is named only where the DNA matches it firmly. Some rows mark clone size as missing; the rest say once, few, many or name a class of expanded clone.

D,size,J,V,CDR3,DNA
.,.,TRBJ1-1,TRBV6-2/TRBV6-3,CASGRAEAFF,TGTGCCAGCGGAAGGGCTGAAGCTTTCTTT
.,many,TRBJ1-2,TRBV11-2,CASSPLRGEYGYTF,TGTGCCAGCAGCCCCCTGAGGGGGGAATATGGCTACACCTTC
TRBD2,.,TRBJ2-2,TRBV10-3,CAIRWTSGTGNTGELFF,TGTGCCATCAGGTGGACTAGCGGGACGGGGAACACCGGGGAGCTGTTTTTT
.,.,TRBJ2-6,TRBV6-5,CASSSVGRDSGANVLTF,TGTGCCAGCAGTTCTGTCGGCAGGGACTCTGGGGCCAACGTCCTGACTTTC
.,few,TRBJ2-5,TRBV28,CASTPLWGGEETQYF,TGTGCCAGCACCCCCTTGTGGGGGGGCGAAGAGACCCAGTACTTC
TRBD1,many,TRBJ1-2,TRBV2,CASNIGQGHGYTF,TGTGCCAGCAATATTGGACAGGGCCATGGCTACACCTTC
TRBD1,many,TRBJ1-4,TRBV7-8,CASSLRAHPTGLGEKLFF,TGTGCCAGCAGCTTAAGGGCCCACCCGACAGGGTTAGGTGAAAAACTGTTTTTT
.,many,TRBJ1-1,TRBV6-1,CASSDLHVKMAFF,TGTGCCAGCAGTGATCTCCACGTCAAGATGGCTTTCTTT
TRBD2,.,TRBJ2-7,TRBV7-9,CASGSGENEQYF,TGTGCCAGCGGCAGCGGGGAAAACGAGCAGTACTTC
.,.,TRBJ2-7,TRBV27,CASSLSRGLLREQYF,TGTGCCAGCAGTTTATCTCGGGGCCTCCTACGCGAGCAGTACTTC
TRBD1,few,TRBJ2-6,TRBV6-2/TRBV6-3,CASRGTAGANVLTF,TGTGCCAGCAGGGGGACAGCTGGGGCCAACGTCCTGACTTTC
.,once,TRBJ2-5,TRBV30,CAWTRGAETQYF,TGTGCCTGGACGCGGGGCGCGGAGACCCAGTACTTC
.,many,TRBJ1-2,TRBV29-1,CSVEGTDYGYTF,TGCAGCGTTGAAGGAACAGACTATGGCTACACCTTC
TRBD1,.,TRBJ2-7,TRBV5-1,CASSLRPWTGSSYEQYF,TGCGCCAGCAGCTTGCGGCCGTGGACAGGGAGCTCCTACGAGCAGTACTTC
.,.,TRBJ1-2,TRBV2,CASKDRLFGGYTF,TGTGCCAGCAAGGACAGACTCTTCGGAGGCTACACCTTC
TRBD1,few,TRBJ1-5,TRBV19,CASSIQQGNQPQHF,TGTGCCAGTAGTATCCAACAGGGGAATCAGCCCCAGCATTTT
TRBD1,.,TRBJ1-2,TRBV20-1,CSASMRQGAYTF,TGCAGTGCTAGTATGAGACAGGGGGCCTACACCTTC
TRBD2,few,TRBJ2-5,TRBV2,CAGSEAGVGFTQYF,TGTGCCGGCAGTGAAGCGGGAGTAGGTTTCACCCAGTACTTC
TRBD1,.,TRBJ2-7,TRBV20-1,CSARDQGAYEQYF,TGCAGTGCTAGAGATCAGGGGGCCTACGAGCAGTACTTC
.,many,TRBJ1-2,TRBV28,CASSLSARVSGYTF,TGTGCCAGCAGTTTATCTGCCAGGGTCAGCGGCTACACCTTC